This TCR beta chain was recorded in a study of blood T cell repertoires in COVID-19. Study details: Samples came from the United States, Italy and Spain, spanning acute and convalescent COVID-19. Sources were T cells, B-cell-depleted T cells, or PBMCs; the material itself was cDNA or gDNA.

Per the original methods: From reference gene primer amplification, estimates of nucleated cell counts were derived. Sequencing used immunoSEQ multiplex PCR; TCRdb keeps in-frame clones, though not all of them. For V, J and clone size, that table is used; D and trimming come from the DNA. The sample consists of fewer than 100,000 clones, more than 65% of them appearing once. Germline CDR1 and CDR2: SGHAT and FQNNGV. This CDR3 contains 16 residues. J lost 6 bases, V lost 4 bases, and 12 bases had no gene match. The V and J genes are TRBV11-2 and TRBJ2-1; 7 bases match TRBD1. The sample comprised peripheral blood. This clonotype originated in a man aged 45-65 years with acute or convalescent COVID-19. The CDR3 reads CASSYRRAGGINEQFF. CDR3 bases: TGTGCCAGCAGCTATCGCCGGGCAGGGGGAATCAATGAGCAGTTCTTC.